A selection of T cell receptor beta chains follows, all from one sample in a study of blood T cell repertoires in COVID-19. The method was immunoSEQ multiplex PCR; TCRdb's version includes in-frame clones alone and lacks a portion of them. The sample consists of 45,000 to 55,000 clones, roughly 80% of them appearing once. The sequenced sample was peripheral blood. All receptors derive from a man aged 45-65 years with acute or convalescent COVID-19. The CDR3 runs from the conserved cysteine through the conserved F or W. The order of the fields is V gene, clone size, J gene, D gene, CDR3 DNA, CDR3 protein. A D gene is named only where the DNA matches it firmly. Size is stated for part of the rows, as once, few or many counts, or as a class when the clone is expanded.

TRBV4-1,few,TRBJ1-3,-,TGCGCCAGCAGCCATGCAACCCGGGAACCGGGAAACACCATATATTTT,CASSHATREPGNTIYF
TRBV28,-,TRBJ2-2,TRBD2,TGTGCCAGCAGTTTAATTGGCGGGAGTCTGATCACCGGGGAGCTGTTTTTT,CASSLIGGSLITGELFF
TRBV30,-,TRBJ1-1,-,TGTGCCTGCTCGAGGGCAGGAACTGAAGCTTTCTTT,CACSRAGTEAFF
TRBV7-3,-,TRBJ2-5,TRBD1,TGTGCCAGCCCTAGAGGGGACAGGGGATACCAAGAGACCCAGTACTTC,CASPRGDRGYQETQYF
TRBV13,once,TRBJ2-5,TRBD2,TGTGCCAGCAGCTTAGGCGCTAGCGGGGGGGCCTTGGAGACCCAGTACTTC,CASSLGASGGALETQYF
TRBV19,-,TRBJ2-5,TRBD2,TGTGCCAGTAGTGCGCCTGGACTAGCGGGGGAGACCCAGTACTTC,CASSAPGLAGETQYF
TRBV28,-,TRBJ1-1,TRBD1,TGTGCCAGCAGTGCCGTGGGACAGGGGGGTCTTCGGGACACTGAAGCTTTCTTT,CASSAVGQGGLRDTEAFF
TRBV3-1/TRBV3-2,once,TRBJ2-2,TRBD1,TGTGCCAGCAGCCGTGAGAGACAGGGTAACACCGGGGAGCTGTTTTTT,CASSRERQGNTGELFF
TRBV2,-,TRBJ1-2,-,TGTGCCAGCAGTGAGGGGGCTACCGGAGTCTATGGCTACACCTTC,CASSEGATGVYGYTF
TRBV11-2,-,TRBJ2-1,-,TGTGCCAGCAGCTTACTACTGAGCTCCTACAATGAGCAGTTCTTC,CASSLLLSSYNEQFF
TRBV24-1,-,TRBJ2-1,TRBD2,TGTGCCACCGAATCTAGCGGCAGCTCCTACAATGAGCAGTTCTTC,CATESSGSSYNEQFF
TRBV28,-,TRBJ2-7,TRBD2,TGTGCCAGCAGGCGGGGGACGCTAGCCTACGAGCAGTACTTC,CASRRGTLAYEQYF
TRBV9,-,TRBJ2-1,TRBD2,TGTGCCAGCAGCGTTTCTAGCGGGGCCCACAATGAGCAGTTCTTC,CASSVSSGAHNEQFF
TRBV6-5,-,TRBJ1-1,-,TGTGCCAGCGATAGGGGGTTAGGGACTGAAGCTTTCTTT,CASDRGLGTEAFF
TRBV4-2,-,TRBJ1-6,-,TGTGCCAGCAGCCCCTGGACAGACAATTCACCCCTCCACTTT,CASSPWTDNSPLHF
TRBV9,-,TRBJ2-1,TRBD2,TGTGCCAGCAGCTGGGCGCCGGGACGCCAACTAGCGGGAGCCCCCAATGAGCAGTTCTTC,CASSWAPGRQLAGAPNEQFF
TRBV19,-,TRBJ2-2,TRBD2,TGTGCCAGTAGTATAGGACTAGCGGGATACACCGGGGAGCTGTTTTTT,CASSIGLAGYTGELFF
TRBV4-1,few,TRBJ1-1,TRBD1,TGCGCCAGCAGCCAAGGGCAGGGGGTGGGCATGAACACTGAAGCTTTCTTT,CASSQGQGVGMNTEAFF
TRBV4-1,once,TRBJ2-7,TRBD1,TGCGCCAGCAGCGATACAGGGGTTCTAAGCTACGAGCAGTACTTC,CASSDTGVLSYEQYF
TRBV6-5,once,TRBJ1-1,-,TGTGCCAGCAGTTACTCTGCCAGGGGGAACACTGAAGCTTTCTTT,CASSYSARGNTEAFF
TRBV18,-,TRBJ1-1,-,TGTGCCAGCTCACCCCAGGACAGACCGGGCACTGAAGCTTTCTTT,CASSPQDRPGTEAFF
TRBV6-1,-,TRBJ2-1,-,TGTGCCAGCAGTGAAGGGGGGCAAGGTGAGCAGTTCTTC,CASSEGGQGEQFF
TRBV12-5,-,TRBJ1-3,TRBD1,TGTGCTAGTGCCCTGGACAGGAAAAACACCATATATTTT,CASALDRKNTIYF
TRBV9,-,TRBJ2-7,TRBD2,TGTGCCAGCAGCGTACGAGCGGGAGAGGTTTACGAGCAGTACTTC,CASSVRAGEVYEQYF
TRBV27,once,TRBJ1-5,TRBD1,TGTGCCAGCAGTTTAAGGATGGCAGGGGGCGTCAATCAGCCCCAGCATTTT,CASSLRMAGGVNQPQHF
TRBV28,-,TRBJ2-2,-,TGTGCCAGCAGTTTAGAGTCCACCGGGGAGCTGTTTTTT,CASSLESTGELFF
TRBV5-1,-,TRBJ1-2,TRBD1,TGCGCCAGCAGACGGGACAGGGGAGGCTATGGCTACACCTTC,CASRRDRGGYGYTF
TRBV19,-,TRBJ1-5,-,TGTGCCAGTAGGATCACAGGGCGATATCAGCCCCAGCATTTT,CASRITGRYQPQHF
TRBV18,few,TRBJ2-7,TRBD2,TGTGCCAGCTCACCCCCGGGAGGGCCCTACGAGCAGTACTTC,CASSPPGGPYEQYF
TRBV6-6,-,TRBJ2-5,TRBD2,TGTGCCAGCAGTTTCAGACTAGCGGGAGAGCAAGAGACCCAGTACTTC,CASSFRLAGEQETQYF
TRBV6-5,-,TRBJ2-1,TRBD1,TGTGCCAGCAGTTACTCGCCAGGGGGAGTTTCGGATGAGCAGTTCTTC,CASSYSPGGVSDEQFF
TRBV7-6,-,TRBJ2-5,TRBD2,TGTGCCAGCAGCGACTGGACTAGCGGGGGTGAGACCCAGTACTTC,CASSDWTSGGETQYF
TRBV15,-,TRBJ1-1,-,TGTGCCACCAGCAGAGGCGGGTTTAACACTGAAGCTTTCTTT,CATSRGGFNTEAFF
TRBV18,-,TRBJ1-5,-,TGTGCCAGCTCACTATATAGGACAGAGACCAGCCCCCAGCATTTT,CASSLYRTETSPQHF
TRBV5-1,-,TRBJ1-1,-,TGCGCCAGCAGCTTGGTAGAACCCAGGCAAGCTTTCTTT,CASSLVEPRQAFF
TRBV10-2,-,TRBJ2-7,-,TGCGCCAGCAGTGAGTCAGGTGGGCAGGCCTACGAGCAGTACTTC,CASSESGGQAYEQYF
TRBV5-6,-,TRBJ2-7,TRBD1,TGTGCCAGCAGCTTGGACAGGGGCTACGAGCAGTACTTC,CASSLDRGYEQYF
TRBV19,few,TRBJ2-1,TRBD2,TGTGCCAGTAGTACTAGCGGGAAAATCTGGGAGCAGTTCTTC,CASSTSGKIWEQFF
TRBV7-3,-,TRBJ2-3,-,TGTGCCAGCAGCTTAATAGTTGGCACAGATACGCAGTATTTT,CASSLIVGTDTQYF
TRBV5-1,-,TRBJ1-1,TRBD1,TGCGCCAGCAGCTTTCAGGGACAGGGGTCAGAGGCTTTCTTT,CASSFQGQGSEAFF